What follows are 21 T cell receptor beta chains derived from one specimen sequenced in a study of blood T cell repertoires in COVID-19. Assay used: immunoSEQ multiplex PCR; TCRdb lists only in-frame clones, some missing. The data contain a few hundred thousand clones, approximately 85% of them singletons. The sample consisted of peripheral blood. These receptor sequences come from a woman aged 70-85 years with acute or convalescent COVID-19.

V and J are TRBV4-1 and TRBJ2-7; D might be TRBD2 (7 bases). The CDR3 length is 15 residues. V shed 4 bases and J shed 2 bases, with 15 bases lying between them. In germline, CDR1 is MGHRA, CDR2 YSYEKL. The CDR3 sequence: CASSLPGGHTYEQYF. The CDR3 DNA is TGCGCCAGCAGCCTTCCCGGGGGGCACACCTACGAGCAGTACTTC.

The V gene is TRBV5-4, the J gene TRBJ1-6; D is possibly TRBD1 (6 bases). Trimming stripped 2 bases from V and 5 bases from J, with 11 bases between. The CDR3 is made up of 15 amino acids. Germline V gene sequence: CDR1 SGHNT, CDR2 YYREEE (reference sequence). The CDR3 DNA sequence: TGTGCCAGCAGCTTCGGACAGTATCATAATTCACCCCTCCACTTT. It codes for CASSFGQYHNSPLHF.

V usage is TRBV5-1 and J usage is TRBJ1-4; D ambiguous. This CDR3 has 14 residues. Germline lookup yields CDR1 SGHRS and CDR2 YFSETQ. V lost 0 bases and J lost 7, with 10 bases in between. The CDR3 DNA reads as TGCGCCAGCAGCTTGGGGGCAGAGGGTGAAAAACTGTTTTTT. This translates into CASSLGAEGEKLFF.

This sequence joins TRBV19 and TRBJ2-6; 8 bases agree with TRBD2. The J segment lost 0 bases and the V segment lost 6 bases, leaving 1 base of the junction unmatched. Per the germline V gene, CDR1 is LNHDA and CDR2 is SQIVND (reference sequence). This CDR3 is built from 15 residues. This CDR3 reads CASSAGGSGANVLTF. The CDR3 region has the DNA TGTGCCAGTAGCGCGGGAGGCTCTGGGGCCAACGTCCTGACTTTC.

The J gene is TRBJ2-3, the V gene TRBV12-3 or TRBV12-4, with D possibly matching TRBD2 (6 bases). This CDR3 spans 11 amino acids. Trimming pared 8 bases from V and 10 bases from J, leaving 13 bases between. DNA for the CDR3: TGTGCCAGCTCCGGGGGACTGGCGCAGTATTTT. This codes for CASSGGLAQYF.

V usage is TRBV12-3 or TRBV12-4 and J usage is TRBJ2-7; TRBD1 aligns across 7 bases. V shed 5 bases and J 5 bases; nucleotides not matched to a gene: 3. This CDR3 region has 12 residues. CDR3: CASSGQVDEQYF. The CDR3 nucleotides read TGTGCCAGCAGTGGACAGGTTGACGAGCAGTACTTC.

Worth noting for this clone: Other DNA sequences within the sample encode an identical CDR3. The chain links TRBV9 to TRBJ2-5, with 15 bases lining up with TRBD2. Germline CDR1 is SGDLS and CDR2 is YYNGEE. The CDR3 sequence is 16 residues long. Germline trimming cut 2 bases from V and 4 bases from J; bases unmatched to any gene: 3. This chain's CDR3 is CASSVAGLAGGETQYF. The DNA of the CDR3 is TGTGCCAGCAGCGTCGCGGGACTAGCGGGGGGAGAGACCCAGTACTTC.

The gene calls are TRBV4-1 and TRBJ2-7; the match to TRBD1 covers 8 bases. The germline CDR1 and CDR2 sequences are MGHRA and YSYEKL. This CDR3 has 16 amino acids. V gave up 3 bases and J gave up 2 bases; unmatched junction bases: 9. The CDR3 DNA sequence: TGCGCCAGCAGCCACCTTCAGGGGGCATCAACCTACGAGCAGTACTTC. Protein: CASSHLQGASTYEQYF.

The chain recombines TRBV7-9 with TRBJ2-7, with D possibly matching TRBD2 (6 bases). The CDR3 is made up of 12 amino acids. The germline V and J ends were trimmed by 2 bases and 6 bases, with 8 bases remaining between them. Germline lookup yields CDR1 SEHNR and CDR2 FQNEAQ (reference sequence). CDR3 loop: CASSLQGGEQYF. As DNA, the CDR3 is TGTGCCAGCAGCTTACAGGGAGGCGAGCAGTACTTC. Looking up the rest from reference TRBV7-9 and TRBJ2-7 gives the full variable domain: DTGVSQNPRHKITKRGQNVTFRCDPISEHNRLYWYRQTLGQGPEFLTYFQNEAQLEKSRLLSDRFSAERPKGSFSTLEIQRTEQGDSAMYLCASSLQGGEQYFGPGTRLTVT.

The J gene is TRBJ1-4, the V gene TRBV19; 8 bases fit TRBD1. Germline V lookup: CDR1 LNHDA, CDR2 SQIVND (reference sequence). V shed 9 bases and J 4 bases; nucleotides not matched to a gene: 4. This CDR3 is built from 13 residues. The CDR3 reads CASGDRFNEKLFF. In DNA, the CDR3 is TGTGCCAGCGGGGACAGGTTTAATGAAAAACTGTTTTTT.

The rearrangement uses TRBV2 and TRBJ2-3; 9 bases line up with TRBD2. This CDR3 is built from 16 residues. Germline-derived CDR1 and CDR2 are SNHLY and FYNNEI. The J segment lost 3 bases and the V segment lost 4 bases, leaving 8 bases of the junction unmatched. Here the CDR3 reads CASSARSGGWTDTQYF. The CDR3 DNA reads as TGTGCCAGCAGTGCTAGGAGCGGGGGGTGGACAGATACGCAGTATTTT. The full variable domain, in which reference TRBV2 and TRBJ2-3 provide the parts outside the CDR3, is EPEVTQTPSHQVTQMGQEVILRCVPISNHLYFYWYRQILGQKVEFLVSFYNNEISEKSEIFDDQFSVERPDGSNFTLKIRSTKLEDSAMYFCASSARSGGWTDTQYFGPGTRLTVL.

About this clone: Other nucleotide sequences in the sample specify the same CDR3. This sequence joins TRBV29-1 and TRBJ2-2; maybe TRBD2 (6 bases). V lost 6 bases to trimming and J lost 0 bases, with 11 bases between them. The CDR3 contains 14 residues. Per germline, CDR1 SQVTM and CDR2 ANQGSEA. The CDR3 protein is CSVAGRANTGELFF. Written as DNA, the CDR3 is TGCAGCGTGGCGGGACGCGCGAACACCGGGGAGCTGTTTTTT.

The chain recombines TRBV6-1 with TRBJ1-1; D is perhaps TRBD1 (5 bases). Germline assignment: CDR1 MNHNS and CDR2 SASEGT. This CDR3 has 16 residues. V was shortened by 1 base and J by 1 base, with 13 bases between the two germline ends. The CDR3 DNA is TGTGCCAGCAGTGAAGTGGCCAGGGCACCGAACACTGAAGCTTTCTTT. Protein product: CASSEVARAPNTEAFF.

The rearrangement links TRBV28 to TRBJ1-1; D gene unclear. V lost 8 bases and J lost 5, with 9 bases in between. This CDR3 region has 11 residues. CDR1 and CDR2 (germline): MDHEN, SYDVKM. The CDR3 bases are TGTGCCAGCTTCAGTCCAACTGAAGCTTTCTTT. Protein: CASFSPTEAFF.

This clone was counted at least ten times. The rearrangement uses TRBV3-1 (or the pseudogene TRBV3-2) and TRBJ2-5; 8 bases fit TRBD2. CDR3 length: 18 amino acids. Losses at the gene ends were 0 bases for V and 2 bases for J; bases not matched to a gene: 11. Per germline, CDR1 LGHDT and CDR2 YNNKEL (reference sequence). The CDR3, as DNA: TGTGCCAGCAGCCAAGACCCCGCCTTGGGCGGGGGGCAAGAGACCCAGTACTTC. Translation: CASSQDPALGGGQETQYF.

Worth noting for this clone: The same CDR3 is also encoded by other DNA sequences in this sample. The CDR3 nucleotides are TGTGCCAGCAGTCGACAGCCCAACACTGAAGCTTTCTTT. It codes for CASSRQPNTEAFF. The V gene is TRBV7-2, the J gene TRBJ1-1; weak D call: TRBD1 (5 bases). Trimming took 6 bases from V and 2 from J, leaving 10 bases between them. The CDR3 length is 13 residues. CDR1 and CDR2 (germline): SGHTA, FQGNSA. The entire variable domain, with the rest obtained from reference TRBV7-2 and TRBJ1-1, is as follows: GAGVSQSPSNKVTEKGKDVELRCDPISGHTALYWYRQSLGQGLEFLIYFQGNSAPDKSGLPSDRFSAERTGGSVSTLTIQRTQQEDSAVYLCASSRQPNTEAFFGQGTRLTVV.

This clone came up a few times. The chain carries TRBV10-3 and TRBJ1-3; 7 nucleotides agree with TRBD1. Germline CDR1 ENHRY, CDR2 SYGVKD. After removal of 6 bases from V and 8 bases from J, the junction contained 10 bases not matched to a gene. This CDR3 has 14 residues. CDR3 nucleotides: TGTGCCATCAGCTCGACAGGGAATGGTGACACCATATATTTT. It yields the protein CAISSTGNGDTIYF.

This clone was counted a few times. The rearrangement joins TRBV19 to TRBJ1-5; D ambiguous. The CDR3 runs to 16 residues. With 5 bases removed from V and 0 bases from J, the gap between germline ends came to 14 bases. Germline-derived CDR1 and CDR2 are LNHDA and SQIVND (reference sequence). CDR3 residues: CASSLLGGRSNQPQHF. The CDR3 nucleotides read TGTGCCAGTAGTCTGCTCGGAGGCCGTAGCAATCAGCCCCAGCATTTT.

The chain joins TRBV29-1 to TRBJ1-3; D is ambiguous. Trimming left V 8 bases short and J 0 bases short, with 8 bases between. Germline CDR1 and CDR2: SQVTM and ANQGSEA. The CDR3 has 12 amino acids. CDR3 residues: CSTLSSGNTIYF. The CDR3 region has the DNA TGCAGCACTTTGAGCTCTGGAAACACCATATATTTT.

The CDR3 coding sequence is TGTGCCAGCAGACGAAGGACAGGGGCGGGGGTGGCTAATGAAAAACTGTTTTTT. Translated: CASRRRTGAGVANEKLFF. The chain has TRBV6-6 and TRBJ1-4, with 9 positions matching TRBD1. The CDR3 loop spans 18 amino acids. Losses at the gene ends were 6 bases for V and 3 bases for J; bases not matched to a gene: 14. CDR1 is MNHNY and CDR2 is SVGAGI in the germline V gene (reference sequence).

The chain couples TRBV18 to TRBJ2-2; D is uncertain. The CDR3 is 14 residues long. Germline V CDR1 and CDR2: KGHSH, LQKENI. V was trimmed by 2 bases and J by 4 bases, leaving 8 bases between them. Here the CDR3 DNA reads TGTGCCAGCTCACCAGAACGGAGCACCGGGGAGCTGTTTTTT. Its protein is CASSPERSTGELFF.